Below, 8 T cell receptor beta chains from the same sample are listed, as sequenced in a study of blood T cell repertoires in COVID-19. Profiling relied on immunoSEQ multiplex PCR, and the TCRdb table lists in-frame clones only, not all of them. The sample gives some 190,000 clones, roughly 80% of which show up once; approximately 8% is in the top ten. Material: peripheral blood. These receptors originate from a woman in her sixties with COVID-19, enrolled during active disease.

With respect to this clone: The same CDR3 can be traced to other DNA sequences in this sample. This chain joins TRBV19 and TRBJ2-1, with D tentatively TRBD2 (5 bases). With 8 bases removed from V and 0 bases from J, the gap between germline ends came to 5 bases. This CDR3 spans 12 amino acids. Looked up from germline, CDR1 is LNHDA and CDR2 is SQIVND (reference sequence). CDR3 nucleotides: TGTGCCAGTCGGGGCTCCTACAATGAGCAGTTCTTC. Amino acids: CASRGSYNEQFF. Combining the CDR3 with reference TRBV19 and TRBJ2-1 gives the whole variable domain DGGITQSPKYLFRKEGQNVTLSCEQNLNHDAMYWYRQDPGQGLRLIYYSQIVNDFQKGDIAEGYSVSREKKESFPLTVTSAQKNPTAFYLCASRGSYNEQFFGPGTRLTVL.

This rearrangement joins TRBV6-5 to TRBJ2-7; D gene unclear. The CDR3 contains 12 residues. V lost 5 bases, J lost 4 bases, and 9 bases lay in between. In germline, CDR1 is MNHEY, CDR2 SVGAGI. The CDR3 bases are TGTGCCAGCAGTACATTTAATTACGAGCAGTACGTC. Residues: CASSTFNYEQYV.

V and J are TRBV28 and TRBJ1-5; no definite D call. The CDR3 is 14 residues long. CDR1 is MDHEN, CDR2 SYDVKM, per germline. Trimming left V 2 bases short and J 7 bases short, with 12 bases between. The CDR3 DNA reads TGTGCCAGCAGTTTAGTGGGTGGGCGCCAGCCCCAGCATTTT. It encodes CASSLVGGRQPQHF.

The chain couples TRBV5-1 to TRBJ2-2; 8 bases match TRBD2. Germline loops: CDR1 SGHRS, CDR2 YFSETQ. Trimming at V came to 4 bases and at J to 5 bases, leaving 7 bases not matched to a gene. This CDR3 is built from 15 residues. CDR3 sequence reads: CASSISGTRTGELFF. CDR3 sequence (DNA): TGCGCCAGCAGCATATCGGGGACTAGGACCGGGGAGCTGTTTTTT.

This chain links TRBV2 with TRBJ2-5; a possible D gene is TRBD2 (5 bases). CDR1 and CDR2 (germline): SNHLY, FYNNEI. The CDR3 is made up of 15 amino acids. V dropped 5 bases and J dropped 1 base, with 14 bases sitting between them. This CDR3 reads CASSRTVGSQETQYF. The CDR3 DNA reads as TGTGCCAGCAGTAGGACTGTGGGATCCCAAGAGACCCAGTACTTC.

This clone appeared once. The chain recombines TRBV7-9 with TRBJ2-1; D is perhaps TRBD1 (5 bases). Trimming took 1 base from V and 4 from J, leaving 11 bases between them. Germline assignment: CDR1 SEHNR and CDR2 FQNEAQ (reference sequence). The CDR3 extends over 15 amino acids. This CDR3 reads CASSLVRTLYNEQFF. For the CDR3, the DNA is TGTGCCAGCAGCTTAGTTAGGACACTATACAATGAGCAGTTCTTC.

V and J are TRBV15 and TRBJ2-5; D is perhaps TRBD2 (5 bases). CDR3 size: 16 residues. The germline gives CDR1 LNHNV, CDR2 YYDKDF (reference sequence). With 0 bases removed from V and 3 bases from J, the gap between germline ends came to 14 bases. The CDR3 spells CATSRELATTKETQYF. The CDR3 DNA reads as TGTGCCACCAGCAGAGAGCTAGCAACGACTAAAGAGACCCAGTACTTC. The variable domain in full, completed from reference TRBV15 and TRBJ2-5, reads DAMVIQNPRYQVTQFGKPVTLSCSQTLNHNVMYWYQQKSSQAPKLLFHYYDKDFNNEADTPDNFQSRRPNTSFCFLDIRSPGLGDTAMYLCATSRELATTKETQYFGPGTRLLVL.

This chain links TRBV6-5 with TRBJ2-2, with a possible D match to TRBD1 (5 bases). The germline V gene encodes CDR1 MNHEY and CDR2 SVGAGI. V was shortened by 7 bases and J by 4 bases, with 16 bases between the two germline ends. The CDR3 runs to 15 residues. DNA for the CDR3: TGTGCCAGCAAAAACGGCAGGGCGGCCACCGGGGAGCTGTTTTTT. It specifies CASKNGRAATGELFF.